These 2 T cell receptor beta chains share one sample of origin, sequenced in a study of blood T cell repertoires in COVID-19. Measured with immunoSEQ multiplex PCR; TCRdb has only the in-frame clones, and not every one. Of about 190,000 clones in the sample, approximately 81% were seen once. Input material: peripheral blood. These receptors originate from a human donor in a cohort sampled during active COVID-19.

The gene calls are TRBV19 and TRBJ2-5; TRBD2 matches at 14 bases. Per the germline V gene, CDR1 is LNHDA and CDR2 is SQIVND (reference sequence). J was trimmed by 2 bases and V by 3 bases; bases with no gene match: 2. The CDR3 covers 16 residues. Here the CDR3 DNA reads TGTGCCAGTAGTATGGGGACTAGCGGGGGACAAGAGACCCAGTACTTC. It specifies CASSMGTSGGQETQYF.

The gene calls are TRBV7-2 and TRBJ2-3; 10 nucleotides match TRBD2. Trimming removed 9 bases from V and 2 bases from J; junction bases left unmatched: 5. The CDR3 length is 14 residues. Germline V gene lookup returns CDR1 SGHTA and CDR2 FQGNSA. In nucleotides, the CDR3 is TGTGCCAGTAATAGCGGGGGGCTCACAGATACGCAGTATTTT. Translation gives CASNSGGLTDTQYF.